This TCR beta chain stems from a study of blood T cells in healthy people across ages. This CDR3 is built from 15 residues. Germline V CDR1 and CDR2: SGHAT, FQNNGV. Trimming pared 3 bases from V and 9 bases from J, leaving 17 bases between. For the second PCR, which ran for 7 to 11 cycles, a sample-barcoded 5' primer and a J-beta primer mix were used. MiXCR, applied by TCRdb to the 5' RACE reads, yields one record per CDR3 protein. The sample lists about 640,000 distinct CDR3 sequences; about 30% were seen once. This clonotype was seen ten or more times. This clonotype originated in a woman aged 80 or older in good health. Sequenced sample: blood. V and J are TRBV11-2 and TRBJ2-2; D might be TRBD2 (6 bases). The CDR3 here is CASSLGPGADRELFF. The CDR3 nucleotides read TGTGCCAGCAGCTTGGGGCCGGGAGCCGACCGGGAGCTGTTTTTT. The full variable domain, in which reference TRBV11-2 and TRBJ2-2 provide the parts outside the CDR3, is EAGVAQSPRYKIIEKRQSVAFWCNPISGHATLYWYQQILGQGPKLLIQFQNNGVVDDSQLPKDRFSAERLKGVDSTLKIQPAKLEDSAVYLCASSLGPGADRELFFGEGSRLTVL.